This T cell receptor beta chain was obtained from a study of identical twins' blood T cells. Study-level background: Roughly 6 alpha and roughly six beta libraries together yielded tens of millions of reads. Study-wide results and limits: Top TCRbeta clonotypes were shared more with twin than unrelated donors.

The authors' processing: Each donor had about 90,000 to nearly 550,000 clonotypes. TCRdb re-derived calls from the 5' RACE reads in MiXCR, one entry per CDR3 protein. The V and J calls follow TCRdb's processing rather than the paper's. The repertoire consists of 400,000 or so distinct CDR3 sequences, with under 30% occurring once and the leading ten covering about 6%. This clonotype has at least ten counts. The target antigen is unknown. V lost 0 bases to trimming and J lost 5 bases, with 11 bases between them. This CDR3 has 15 residues. Germline-derived CDR1 and CDR2 are MNHEY and SMNVEV (reference sequence).

The chain links TRBV27 to TRBJ1-5; D is uncertain. This clonotype was sampled from a woman aged 18 to 55 in good health. The specimen was PBMCs. CDR3 in amino acids: CASSLSPGIHQPQHF. Written as DNA, the CDR3 is TGTGCCAGCAGTTTATCCCCCGGGATCCATCAGCCCCAGCATTTT.